Listed here are 4 T cell receptor beta chains from one sample, sequenced in a study of cytotoxic CD8 clonotypes in ibrutinib-treated CLL. Sequenced by immunoSEQ multiplex PCR; TCRdb stores in-frame clones only, minus some. The sample shows about 160,000 clones, roughly 88% of them seen only once. Sequencing used PBMCs, obtained at disease progression, from a patient treated with ibrutinib. These receptors came from a human donor with chronic lymphocytic leukemia.

This chain links TRBV25-1 with TRBJ2-1; unclear D gene. From germline, CDR1 is MGHDK and CDR2 SYGVNS. This CDR3 spans 12 amino acids. Trimming pared 1 base from V and 4 bases from J, leaving 2 bases between. The CDR3 sequence is CASSEFYNEQFF. The CDR3 DNA reads as TGTGCCAGCAGTGAATTTTACAATGAGCAGTTCTTC.

This chain uses TRBV5-4 with TRBJ2-3; D may be TRBD2 (5 bases). CDR1 and CDR2 from the germline V gene are SGHNT and YYREEE (reference sequence). The CDR3 covers 14 residues. With 4 bases removed from V and 1 base from J, the gap between germline ends came to 10 bases. DNA for the CDR3: TGTGCCAGCAGCCCTCGGGGTGGCACAGATACGCAGTATTTT. It yields the protein CASSPRGGTDTQYF.

This rearrangement joins TRBV11-3 to TRBJ2-7; TRBD1 agrees at 7 bases. From germline, CDR1 is SGHNT and CDR2 YENEEA. V lost 11 bases, J lost 3 bases, and 10 bases stayed unmatched. There are 13 residues in the CDR3. CDR3 DNA sequence: TGTGCCCTTAAAGAGACAGGGTACTACGAGCAGTACTTC. Translated, it gives CALKETGYYEQYF.

The chain recombines TRBV7-3 with TRBJ2-1, with a tentative D call TRBD2 (5 bases). The V and J ends lost 0 bases and 3 bases respectively, with 12 bases between them. The CDR3 consists of 16 residues. CDR1 SGHTA and CDR2 FQGTGA come from the germline V gene. CDR3 protein: CASSLTNSGIYNEQFF. The CDR3 DNA is TGTGCCAGCAGCTTAACGAATTCGGGAATCTACAATGAGCAGTTCTTC.